This TCR beta chain was profiled in a study of cytomegalovirus exposure and HLA in healthy donors. General observations from the study: Reports described diagnosis of cytomegalovirus status by the classifier as highly specific and sensitive. Several of the most significant clusters were apparently associated with common viral pathogens in a later analysis.

Of note for this clone: Its antigen remains unidentified.

The PCR had 60 Vbeta and 13 Jbeta primers. Here immunoSEQ multiplex PCR was the method, and the copy in TCRdb shows in-frame clones only, minus some. The data contain 100,000 to 150,000 clones, 70% to 80% of them seen just once; the ten biggest clones take up approximately 2%. In germline, CDR1 is SGHVS, CDR2 FQNEAQ. Trimming took 5 bases from V and 7 from J; bases not matched to a gene: 5. There are 13 residues in the CDR3. The sequenced material came from PBMCs. This receptor was identified in a man between 45 and 60 years old in good health and CMV-seronegative. The chain carries TRBV7-8 and TRBJ1-2; the match to TRBD1 covers 9 bases. CDR3 coding DNA: TGTGCCAGCAGCCCGGACAGGGGCCCTGGCTACACCTTC. It is translated as CASSPDRGPGYTF. The full variable domain, completed using reference TRBV7-8 and TRBJ1-2, is GAGVSQSPRYKVAKRGQDVALRCDPISGHVSLFWYQQALGQGPEFLTYFQNEAQLDKSGLPSDRFFAERPEGSVSTLKIQRTQQEDSAVYLCASSPDRGPGYTFGSGTRLTVV.